This entry lists 14 T cell receptor beta chains sequenced from one sample in a study of OX40 agonist ivuxolimab in advanced cancers. The method was immunoSEQ multiplex PCR; TCRdb's version includes in-frame clones alone and lacks a portion of them. The sample lists 65,000 to 80,000 clones; roughly 85% were seen once. The sequencing used CD4+ or CD8+ T cells sorted from blood, collected in a trial of the OX40 agonist ivuxolimab. The receptors shown here come from an adult with an advanced solid tumor such as melanoma, head and neck, liver or kidney cancer.

The V gene is TRBV29-1, the J gene TRBJ2-2; 12 bases agree with TRBD2. CDR1 SQVTM and CDR2 ANQGSEA come from the germline V gene. Trimming cost V 4 bases and J 4 bases; bases outside gene matches: 7. The CDR3 spans 16 residues. The CDR3 bases are TGCAGCGTTGCGCCCCCGACTAGCGGGAGCACCGGGGAGCTGTTTTTT. It encodes CSVAPPTSGSTGELFF.

V gene TRBV27 combines with J gene TRBJ1-1; no firm D call. Germline CDR1 is MNHEY and CDR2 is SMNVEV (reference sequence). Trimming took 3 bases from V and 1 from J, leaving 6 bases between them. The CDR3 loop spans 13 amino acids. CDR3 in DNA: TGTGCCAGCAGTTTCCGGACGAACACTGAAGCTTTCTTT. Its translation: CASSFRTNTEAFF.

The V call is TRBV7-9, the J call TRBJ2-1; D possibly corresponds to TRBD1 (6 bases). V gave up 1 base and J gave up 4 bases, with 8 bases separating them. The CDR3 is 14 residues long. Per the germline V gene, CDR1 is SEHNR and CDR2 is FQNEAQ (reference sequence). CDR3 loop: CASSLGTVYNEQFF. The CDR3 nucleotides are TGTGCCAGCAGCTTAGGGACAGTTTACAATGAGCAGTTCTTC.

In its sample, this clone was seen once. This CDR3 reads CASSREGDTEAFF. CDR3 nucleotides: TGTGCCAGCAGCCGCGAAGGGGACACTGAAGCTTTCTTT. The chain is built from TRBV11-3 and TRBJ1-1, with D possibly being TRBD1 (5 bases). The CDR3 is 13 residues long. CDR1 and CDR2 from the germline V gene are SGHNT and YENEEA. V was shortened by 5 bases and J by 3 bases, with 10 bases between the two germline ends.

In this sample, this clone turned up a few times. V gene TRBV7-9 combines with J gene TRBJ1-1; no definite D call. Trimming stripped 2 bases from V and 10 bases from J, with 8 bases between. The V gene's germline CDR1 is SEHNR and CDR2 FQNEAQ (reference sequence). The CDR3 loop spans 11 amino acids. CDR3 loop: CASSLKAGAFF. CDR3 nucleotide sequence: TGTGCCAGCAGCTTAAAGGCTGGAGCTTTCTTT.

This chain uses TRBV10-3 with TRBJ2-7; 7 bases are shared with TRBD1. V was clipped by 10 bases and J by 0 bases; unmatched bases: 9. Germline CDR1 ENHRY, CDR2 SYGVKD. The length of the CDR3 is 14 residues. CDR3 in DNA: TGTGCCAGCAGCAAAAGGGACAGCTCCTACGAGCAGTACTTC. It codes for CASSKRDSSYEQYF.

The CDR3 region is CAWSARGGRNQPQHF. The CDR3, as DNA: TGTGCCTGGAGTGCCCGAGGTGGTCGCAATCAGCCCCAGCATTTT. The chain couples TRBV30 to TRBJ1-5; D call uncertain. The V gene's germline CDR1 is GTSNPN and CDR2 SVGIG (reference sequence). Trimming stripped 1 base from V and 2 bases from J, with 12 bases between. The CDR3 loop spans 15 amino acids.

The chain recombines TRBV11-1 with TRBJ2-1, with D hard to call. This CDR3 is built from 11 residues. Trimming shortened V by 2 bases and J by 6 bases, and 2 bases separated the two germline ends. Germline lookup yields CDR1 SGHAT and CDR2 FQDESV (reference sequence). The CDR3 DNA reads as TGTGCCAGCAGCTTACTCAATGAGCAGTTCTTC. Encoded protein: CASSLLNEQFF. Using reference TRBV11-1 and TRBJ2-1 for the parts outside the CDR3, the full variable domain is EAEVAQSPRYKITEKSQAVAFWCDPISGHATLYWYRQILGQGPELLVQFQDESVVDDSQLPKDRFSAERLKGVDSTLKIQPAELGDSAMYLCASSLLNEQFFGPGTRLTVL.

The chain combines TRBV5-1 with TRBJ1-1; 11 bases fit TRBD1. Germline values: CDR1 SGHRS, CDR2 YFSETQ. This CDR3 contains 16 residues. V lost 3 bases to trimming and J lost 4 bases; unmatched junction nucleotides: 8. The chain's CDR3 is CASSYGQGAPITEAFF. CDR3 sequence (DNA): TGCGCCAGCAGCTACGGACAGGGGGCGCCTATCACTGAAGCTTTCTTT.

The rearrangement uses TRBV6-5 and TRBJ1-1; tentative D call: TRBD1 (6 bases). The CDR3 runs 15 residues. Germline CDR1 MNHEY, CDR2 SVGAGI. V was trimmed by 4 bases and J by 4 bases, leaving 16 bases between them. The CDR3 sequence: CASSSSRGVSTEAFF. The CDR3 DNA sequence: TGTGCCAGCAGTTCCAGCAGGGGAGTCAGCACTGAAGCTTTCTTT.

This chain connects TRBV2 to TRBJ1-2; no clear D. Per germline, CDR1 SNHLY and CDR2 FYNNEI. The CDR3 length is 15 residues. Trimming took 6 bases from V and 3 from J, leaving 17 bases between them. Here the CDR3 DNA reads TGTGCCAGCAGGCCCGGGGTAAACAGCTACTATGGCTACACCTTC. Translation gives CASRPGVNSYYGYTF.

V is TRBV7-2 and J is TRBJ1-4, with unresolved D. Deletions cut 1 base from V and 0 bases from J, with 15 bases between. Germline-derived CDR1 and CDR2 are SGHTA and FQGNSA. The CDR3 totals 18 residues. The CDR3 nucleotides are TGTGCCAGCAGCTTAGTCGTCGGTGGTATCGCAACTAATGAAAAACTGTTTTTT. Translating it yields CASSLVVGGIATNEKLFF.

The chain has TRBV18 and TRBJ2-1; D remains unclear. From germline, CDR1 is KGHSH and CDR2 LQKENI. This CDR3 is built from 15 residues. Deletions cut 1 base from V and 0 bases from J, with 7 bases between. The CDR3 reads CASSPRASSYNEQFF. DNA for the CDR3: TGTGCCAGCTCACCACGGGCTAGCTCCTACAATGAGCAGTTCTTC.

This clone was observed a single time. The chain has TRBV5-1 and TRBJ2-1, with 10 bases that match TRBD1. The CDR3 contains 14 residues. J was trimmed by 8 bases and V by 5 bases; bases with no gene match: 7. Germline V gene data show CDR1 as SGHRS and CDR2 as YFSETQ. The CDR3 DNA reads TGCGCCAGCAGGGTCCGGGACAGGGGTGATGAGCAGTTCTTC. Translation: CASRVRDRGDEQFF.